A single sample gave rise to the 15 T cell receptor beta chains below, sequenced in a study of blood T cell repertoires in COVID-19. TCRdb's table, derived via immunoSEQ multiplex PCR, lists solely in-frame clones and lacks some. The table records under 250,000 clones, 84% of them present only once. The source material was peripheral blood. These receptor sequences come from a man between 45 and 60 years old with active or convalescent COVID-19.

The chain has TRBV4-3 and TRBJ1-1, with D hard to call. The germline gives CDR1 LGHNA, CDR2 YSLEER. Trimming stripped 4 bases from V and 1 base from J, with 10 bases between. This CDR3 region has 14 residues. For the CDR3, the DNA is TGCGCCAGCAGCCGAGCGACTGGGAACACTGAAGCTTTCTTT. Translating gives CASSRATGNTEAFF.

The chain has TRBV28 and TRBJ2-7; no reliable D call. Trimming cost V 6 bases and J 4 bases, with 19 bases left between them. The CDR3 length is 15 residues. The germline CDR1 and CDR2 sequences are MDHEN and SYDVKM. CDR3: CASSPKDMAQYEQYF. In nucleotides, the CDR3 is TGTGCCAGCAGCCCCAAAGACATGGCCCAATACGAGCAGTACTTC.

This clone was counted once. The J gene is TRBJ1-4, the V gene TRBV7-9; 8 nucleotides align to TRBD1. The germline CDR1 and CDR2 sequences are SEHNR and FQNEAQ (reference sequence). The CDR3 runs to 16 residues. V lost 5 bases, J lost 5 bases, and 10 bases stayed unmatched. DNA for the CDR3: TGTGCCAGCAGCCAACGGACAGGGAAACTGAATGAAAAACTGTTTTTT. It specifies CASSQRTGKLNEKLFF.

The chain carries TRBV4-1 and TRBJ1-2; TRBD1 matches at 7 bases. V gave up 2 bases and J gave up 3 bases; unmatched junction bases: 6. The germline CDR1 and CDR2 sequences are MGHRA and YSYEKL. The CDR3 runs to 15 residues. The CDR3 DNA reads TGCGCCAGCAGCCAACCCGGGACAGCCCACTATGGCTACACCTTC. Its protein is CASSQPGTAHYGYTF.

The V gene is TRBV7-8, the J gene TRBJ2-5; D might be TRBD1 (5 bases). The ends were cut back, 5 bases at V and 5 bases at J, with 18 bases in the middle. The germline V gene encodes CDR1 SGHVS and CDR2 FQNEAQ. CDR3 length: 15 residues. The CDR3 sequence is CASSLRQGLSETQYF. CDR3 bases: TGTGCCAGCAGCCTTCGTCAGGGTCTGTCGGAGACCCAGTACTTC.

The chain joins TRBV11-1 to TRBJ1-1; D unclear. V lost 2 bases and J 1 base, leaving 11 bases between the germline ends. The germline gives CDR1 SGHAT, CDR2 FQDESV (reference sequence). This CDR3 spans 15 amino acids. CDR3 nucleotides: TGTGCCAGCAGCTTAAACGGGGTCCCGAACACTGAAGCTTTCTTT. Amino acid sequence: CASSLNGVPNTEAFF.

The V gene is TRBV7-3, the J gene TRBJ1-4, with D possibly TRBD1 on 6 matching bases. In germline, CDR1 is SGHTA, CDR2 FQGTGA. Trimming left V 1 base short and J 7 bases short, with 10 bases between. The CDR3 consists of 14 residues. The CDR3 reads CASSLRGQPEKLFF. In DNA, the CDR3 is TGTGCCAGCAGCTTAAGGGGACAACCTGAAAAACTGTTTTTT.

The V gene is TRBV15, the J gene TRBJ1-2; 9 bases fit TRBD1. The CDR3 runs to 15 residues. From germline, CDR1 is LNHNV and CDR2 YYDKDF (reference sequence). V lost 2 bases to trimming and J lost 6 bases; unmatched junction nucleotides: 7. In DNA, the CDR3 is TGTGCCACCAGCAGATCGGACAGGGGAACCGATGGCTACACCTTC. It codes for CATSRSDRGTDGYTF.

This sequence joins TRBV18 and TRBJ2-7; 8 nucleotides match TRBD2. This CDR3 is built from 15 residues. V trimming: 11 bases; J trimming: 3 bases; junction bases outside the gene matches: 15. CDR1 KGHSH and CDR2 LQKENI come from the germline V gene. The CDR3: CASLAGAGGIYEQYF. The DNA for the CDR3 is TGTGCCTCGCTCGCCGGGGCGGGAGGAATCTACGAGCAGTACTTC.

The V gene is TRBV24-1, the J gene TRBJ2-3; 13 bases line up with TRBD2. This CDR3 has 18 residues. V shed 4 bases, J shed 10 bases, and the junction held 16 bases outside the gene matches. Per germline, CDR1 KGHDR and CDR2 SFDVKD. The CDR3 loop is CATSDSRPGLAGFGAQYF. Here the CDR3 DNA reads TGTGCCACCAGTGACTCAAGACCGGGACTAGCGGGGTTCGGGGCGCAGTATTTT.

This chain links TRBV28 with TRBJ2-1; 16 nucleotides match TRBD2. The CDR3 is 19 amino acids. Germline trimming cut 4 bases from V and 4 bases from J; bases unmatched to any gene: 10. Germline CDR1 is MDHEN and CDR2 is SYDVKM. In DNA form, the CDR3 reads TGTGCCAGCAGTTCAATCCCCGGGACTAGCGGGGGGGGTTACAATGAGCAGTTCTTC. It codes for CASSSIPGTSGGGYNEQFF.

The gene calls are TRBV7-9 and TRBJ2-5; 7 positions agree with TRBD2. The ends lost 0 bases at V and 5 bases at J; junction bases unmatched: 3. CDR1 and CDR2 from the germline V gene are SEHNR and FQNEAQ (reference sequence). This CDR3 has 14 residues. The CDR3 is CASSLAIGGETQYF. Here the CDR3 DNA reads TGTGCCAGCAGCTTAGCGATCGGGGGGGAGACCCAGTACTTC.

CDR3 protein: CASSVAGRSGQPQHF. The DNA of the CDR3 is TGTGCCAGCAGCGTAGCAGGGAGGAGCGGTCAGCCCCAGCATTTT. This chain connects TRBV9 to TRBJ1-5, with D perhaps matching TRBD1 (5 bases). Per germline, CDR1 SGDLS and CDR2 YYNGEE. The CDR3 is 15 amino acids. V was cut by 0 bases and J by 6 bases, with 13 bases left in between.

CDR3 nucleotides: TGTGCCAGCAGTTTAGGGGACAGGGGCAATCAGCCCCAGCATTTT. Protein sequence: CASSLGDRGNQPQHF. The genes are TRBV28 and TRBJ1-5; 9 bases map to TRBD1. V shed 2 bases and J 2 bases; nucleotides not matched to a gene: 1. This CDR3 is 15 amino acids long. Per the germline V gene, CDR1 is MDHEN and CDR2 is SYDVKM.

The chain recombines TRBV28 with TRBJ1-2, with D uncertain. Deletions cut 5 bases from V and 2 bases from J, with 3 bases between. The CDR3 covers 11 residues. Germline V gene sequence: CDR1 MDHEN, CDR2 SYDVKM. CDR3 amino acids: CASSVNYGYTF. Here the CDR3 DNA reads TGTGCCAGCAGTGTAAACTATGGCTACACCTTC.